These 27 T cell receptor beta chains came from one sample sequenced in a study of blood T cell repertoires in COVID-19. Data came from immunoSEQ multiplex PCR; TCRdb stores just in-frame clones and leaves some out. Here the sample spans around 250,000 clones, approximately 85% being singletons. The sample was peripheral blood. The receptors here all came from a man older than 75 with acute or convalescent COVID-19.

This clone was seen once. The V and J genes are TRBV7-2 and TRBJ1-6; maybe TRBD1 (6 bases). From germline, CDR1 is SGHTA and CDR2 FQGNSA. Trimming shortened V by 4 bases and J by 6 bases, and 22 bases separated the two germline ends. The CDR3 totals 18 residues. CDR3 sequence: CASSSGGVWGHGNSPLHF. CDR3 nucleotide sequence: TGTGCCAGCAGCTCGGGGGGGGTGTGGGGACATGGTAATTCACCCCTCCACTTT. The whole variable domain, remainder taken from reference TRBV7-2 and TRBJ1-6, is GAGVSQSPSNKVTEKGKDVELRCDPISGHTALYWYRQSLGQGLEFLIYFQGNSAPDKSGLPSDRFSAERTGGSVSTLTIQRTQQEDSAVYLCASSSGGVWGHGNSPLHFGNGTRLTVT.

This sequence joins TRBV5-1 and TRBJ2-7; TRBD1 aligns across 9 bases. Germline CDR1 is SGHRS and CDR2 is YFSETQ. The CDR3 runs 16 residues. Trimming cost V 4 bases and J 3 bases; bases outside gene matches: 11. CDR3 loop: CASSTYPPGQGYEQYF. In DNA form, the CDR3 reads TGCGCCAGCAGCACGTACCCCCCGGGACAGGGCTACGAGCAGTACTTC.

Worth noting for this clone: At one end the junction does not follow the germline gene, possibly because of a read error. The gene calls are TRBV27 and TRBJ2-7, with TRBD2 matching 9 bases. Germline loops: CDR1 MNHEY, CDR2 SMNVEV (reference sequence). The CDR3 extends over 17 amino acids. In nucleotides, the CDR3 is TGTGCCAGCAGTCTATCCCCGATGCCAGCGGGAGGTTCCGAGCAGTACTTC. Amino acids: CASSLSPMPAGGSEQYF.

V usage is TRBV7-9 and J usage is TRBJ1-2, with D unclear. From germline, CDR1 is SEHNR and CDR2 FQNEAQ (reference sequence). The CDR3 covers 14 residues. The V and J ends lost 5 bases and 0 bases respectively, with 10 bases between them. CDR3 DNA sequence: TGTGCCAGCAGCACGAGGGCTTCTAACTATGGCTACACCTTC. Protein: CASSTRASNYGYTF.

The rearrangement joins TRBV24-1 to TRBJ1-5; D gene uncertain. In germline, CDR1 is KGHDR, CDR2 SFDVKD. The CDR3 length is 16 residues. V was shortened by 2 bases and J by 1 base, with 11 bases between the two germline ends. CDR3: CATSDSAGRSNQPQHF. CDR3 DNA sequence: TGTGCCACCAGTGATTCCGCGGGCAGGAGCAATCAGCCCCAGCATTTT.

The CDR3 spells CASSLGQGARQETQYF. The CDR3 DNA sequence: TGTGCCAGCAGCTTAGGACAGGGGGCGCGGCAAGAGACCCAGTACTTC. The chain carries TRBV7-9 and TRBJ2-5, with TRBD1 matching over 10 bases. V gave up 1 base and J gave up 2 bases; unmatched junction bases: 4. The CDR3 runs 16 residues. Germline CDR1 and CDR2: SEHNR and FQNEAQ (reference sequence).

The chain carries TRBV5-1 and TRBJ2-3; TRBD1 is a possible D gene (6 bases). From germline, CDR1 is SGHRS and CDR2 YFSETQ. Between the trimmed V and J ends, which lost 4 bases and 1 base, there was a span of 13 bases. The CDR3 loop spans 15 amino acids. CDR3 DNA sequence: TGCGCCAGCAGCACCTCAGGGGTCCGCACAGATACGCAGTATTTT. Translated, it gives CASSTSGVRTDTQYF.

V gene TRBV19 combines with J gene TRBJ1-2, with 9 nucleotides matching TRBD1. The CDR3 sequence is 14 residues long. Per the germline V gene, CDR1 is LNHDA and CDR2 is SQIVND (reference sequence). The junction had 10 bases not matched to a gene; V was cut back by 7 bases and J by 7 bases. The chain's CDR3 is CASTRDRVGSGYTF. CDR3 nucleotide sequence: TGTGCCAGTACCCGGGACAGGGTTGGTTCTGGCTACACCTTC.

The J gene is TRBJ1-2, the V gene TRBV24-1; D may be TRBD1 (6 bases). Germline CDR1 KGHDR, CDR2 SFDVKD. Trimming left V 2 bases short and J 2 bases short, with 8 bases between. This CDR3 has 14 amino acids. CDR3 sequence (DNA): TGTGCCACCAGTGATTCGCAGGGGAACTATGGCTACACCTTC. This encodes CATSDSQGNYGYTF.

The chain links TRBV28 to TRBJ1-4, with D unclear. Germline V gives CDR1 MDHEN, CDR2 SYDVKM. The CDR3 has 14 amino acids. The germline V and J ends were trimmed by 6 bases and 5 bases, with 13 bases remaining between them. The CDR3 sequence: CASRAGGSNEKLFF. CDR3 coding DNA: TGTGCCAGCAGAGCCGGAGGTTCCAATGAAAAACTGTTTTTT.

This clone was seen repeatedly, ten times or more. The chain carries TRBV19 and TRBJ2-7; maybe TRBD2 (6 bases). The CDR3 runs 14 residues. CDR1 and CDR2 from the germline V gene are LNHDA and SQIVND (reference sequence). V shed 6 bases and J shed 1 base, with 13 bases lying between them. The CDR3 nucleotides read TGTGCCAGTAGCTGGGGTAGCGGATCCTACGAGCAGTACTTC. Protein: CASSWGSGSYEQYF.

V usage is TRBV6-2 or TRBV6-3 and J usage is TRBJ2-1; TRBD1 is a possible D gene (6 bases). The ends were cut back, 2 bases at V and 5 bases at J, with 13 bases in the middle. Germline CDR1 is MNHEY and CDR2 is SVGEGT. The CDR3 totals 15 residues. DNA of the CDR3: TGTGCCAGCAGTTACAACAGGGAGTTTGACAATGAGCAGTTCTTC. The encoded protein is CASSYNREFDNEQFF.

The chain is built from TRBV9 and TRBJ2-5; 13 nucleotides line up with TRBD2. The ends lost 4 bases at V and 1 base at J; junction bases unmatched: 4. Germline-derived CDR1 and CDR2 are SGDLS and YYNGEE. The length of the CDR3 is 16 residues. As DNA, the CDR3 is TGTGCCAGCAGCCTCGGGACTAGCGGGGTCCAAGAGACCCAGTACTTC. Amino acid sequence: CASSLGTSGVQETQYF. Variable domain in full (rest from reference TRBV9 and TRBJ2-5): DSGVTQTPKHLITATGQRVTLRCSPRSGDLSVYWYQQSLDQGLQFLIQYYNGEERAKGNILERFSAQQFPDLHSELNLSSLELGDSALYFCASSLGTSGVQETQYFGPGTRLLVL.

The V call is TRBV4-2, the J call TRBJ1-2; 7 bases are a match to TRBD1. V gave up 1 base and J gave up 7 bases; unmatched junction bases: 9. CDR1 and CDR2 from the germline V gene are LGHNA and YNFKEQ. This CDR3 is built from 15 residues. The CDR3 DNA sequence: TGTGCCAGCAGCCAAGGACAGGGAGTCTTAGGTGGCTACACCTTC. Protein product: CASSQGQGVLGGYTF.

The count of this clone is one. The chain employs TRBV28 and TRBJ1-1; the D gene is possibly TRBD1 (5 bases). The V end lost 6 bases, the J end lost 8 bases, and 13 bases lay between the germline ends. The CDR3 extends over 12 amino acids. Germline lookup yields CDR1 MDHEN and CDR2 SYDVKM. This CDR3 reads CASSIYGAEAFF. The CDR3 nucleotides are TGTGCCAGCAGCATCTATGGGGCCGAAGCTTTCTTT.

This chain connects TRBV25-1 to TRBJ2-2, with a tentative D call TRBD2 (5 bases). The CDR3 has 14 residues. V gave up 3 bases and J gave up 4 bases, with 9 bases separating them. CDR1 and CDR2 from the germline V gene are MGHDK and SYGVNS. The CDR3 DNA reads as TGTGCCAGCAGTGAGATCGGGGTCACCGGGGAGCTGTTTTTT. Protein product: CASSEIGVTGELFF.

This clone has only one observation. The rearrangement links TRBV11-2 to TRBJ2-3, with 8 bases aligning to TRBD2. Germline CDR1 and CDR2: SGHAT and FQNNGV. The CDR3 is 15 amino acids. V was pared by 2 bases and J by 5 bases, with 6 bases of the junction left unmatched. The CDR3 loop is CASSLLGGAVDTQYF. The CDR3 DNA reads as TGTGCCAGCAGCTTACTCGGGGGGGCCGTAGATACGCAGTATTTT. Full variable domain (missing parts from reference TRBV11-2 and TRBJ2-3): EAGVAQSPRYKIIEKRQSVAFWCNPISGHATLYWYQQILGQGPKLLIQFQNNGVVDDSQLPKDRFSAERLKGVDSTLKIQPAKLEDSAVYLCASSLLGGAVDTQYFGPGTRLTVL.

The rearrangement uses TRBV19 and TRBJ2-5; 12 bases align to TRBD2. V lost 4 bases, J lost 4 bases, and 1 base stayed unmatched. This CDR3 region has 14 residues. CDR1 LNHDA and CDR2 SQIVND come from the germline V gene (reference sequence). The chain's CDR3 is CASSKGLAGETQYF. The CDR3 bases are TGTGCCAGTAGTAAGGGACTAGCGGGAGAGACCCAGTACTTC.

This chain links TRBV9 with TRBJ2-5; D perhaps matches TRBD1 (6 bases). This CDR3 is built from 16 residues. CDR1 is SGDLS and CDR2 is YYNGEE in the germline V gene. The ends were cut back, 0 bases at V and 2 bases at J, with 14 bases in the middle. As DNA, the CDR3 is TGTGCCAGCAGCGTAGCCGCCGAGGGGGTGCAAGAGACCCAGTACTTC. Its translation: CASSVAAEGVQETQYF.

The CDR3 sequence: CASSQGGDSGTEAFF. DNA of the CDR3: TGTGCCAGCAGCCAAGGGGGCGACAGTGGGACTGAAGCTTTCTTT. The chain recombines TRBV3-1 (or the pseudogene TRBV3-2) with TRBJ1-1, with a weak D call TRBD1 (5 bases). V was pared by 1 base and J by 5 bases, with 14 bases between. This CDR3 comprises 15 residues. Germline CDR1 reads LGHDT; CDR2 reads YNNKEL (reference sequence).

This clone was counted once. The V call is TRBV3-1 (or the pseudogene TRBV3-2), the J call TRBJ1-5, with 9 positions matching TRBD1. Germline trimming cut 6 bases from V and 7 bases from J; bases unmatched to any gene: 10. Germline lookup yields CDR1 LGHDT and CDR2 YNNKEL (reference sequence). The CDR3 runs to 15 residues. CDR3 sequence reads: CASSPRDRVGQPQHF. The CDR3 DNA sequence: TGTGCCAGCAGTCCTCGGGACAGGGTAGGGCAGCCCCAGCATTTT.

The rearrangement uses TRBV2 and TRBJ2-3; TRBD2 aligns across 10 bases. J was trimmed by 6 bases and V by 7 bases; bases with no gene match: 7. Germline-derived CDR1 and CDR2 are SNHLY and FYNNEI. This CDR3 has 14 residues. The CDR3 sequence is CASNLAGDWDTQYF. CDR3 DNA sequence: TGTGCCAGCAACCTAGCGGGGGACTGGGATACGCAGTATTTT.

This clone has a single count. CDR3 coding DNA: TGTGCCAGCAGTGGAGGGGGTCACACTGAAGCTTTCTTT. Translating gives CASSGGGHTEAFF. The chain recombines TRBV25-1 with TRBJ1-1; D is possibly TRBD1 (6 bases). The CDR3 extends over 13 amino acids. Germline CDR1 MGHDK, CDR2 SYGVNS. Trimming cost V 4 bases and J 3 bases, with 9 bases left between them.

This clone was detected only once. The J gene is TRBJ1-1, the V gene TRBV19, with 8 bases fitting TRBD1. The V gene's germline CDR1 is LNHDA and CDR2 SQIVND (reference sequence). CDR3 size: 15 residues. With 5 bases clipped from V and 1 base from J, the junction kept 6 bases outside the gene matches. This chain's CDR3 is CASSPQGARNTEAFF. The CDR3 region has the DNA TGTGCCAGTAGTCCCCAGGGGGCGAGGAACACTGAAGCTTTCTTT.

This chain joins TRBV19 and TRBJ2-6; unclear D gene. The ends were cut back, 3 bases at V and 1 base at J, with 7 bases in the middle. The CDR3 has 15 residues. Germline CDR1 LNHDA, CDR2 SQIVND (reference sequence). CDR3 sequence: CASSIGLSGANVLTF. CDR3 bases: TGTGCCAGTAGTATCGGGTTGTCTGGGGCCAACGTCCTGACTTTC.

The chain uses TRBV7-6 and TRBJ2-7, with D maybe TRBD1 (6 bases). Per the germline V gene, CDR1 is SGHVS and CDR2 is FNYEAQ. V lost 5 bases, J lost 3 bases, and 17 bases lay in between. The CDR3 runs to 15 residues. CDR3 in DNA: TGTGCCAGCAGCATAGGGACACCAGGGAACTACGAGCAGTACTTC. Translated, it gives CASSIGTPGNYEQYF.

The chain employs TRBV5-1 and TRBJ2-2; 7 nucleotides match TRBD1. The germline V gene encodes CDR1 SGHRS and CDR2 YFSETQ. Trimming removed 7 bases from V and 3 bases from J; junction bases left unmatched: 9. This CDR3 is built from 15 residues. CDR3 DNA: TGCGCCAGCTTCCCGGCGACAGGGTACACCGGGGAGCTGTTTTTT. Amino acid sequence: CASFPATGYTGELFF.